The 7 T cell receptor beta chains below all came from one sample that was sequenced in a study of T-cell memory formation after mild COVID-19. TCRdb reanalysed the 5' RACE reads using MiXCR and keeps one entry per CDR3 protein. The table includes about 340,000 distinct CDR3 sequences, around 15% detected once. The material sequenced was PBMCs or a T cell subset sorted from them (not recorded which). All receptors derive from a man between 18 and 35 years old who had mild COVID-19 (a few samples of this study predate the infection). Cell type and time point are not known.

The CDR3 nucleotides are TGTGCCAGCAGCGTATCGGGGATACAAGAGACCCAGTACTTC. Encoded protein: CASSVSGIQETQYF. V is TRBV9 and J is TRBJ2-5, with D maybe TRBD2 (5 bases). Germline CDR1 reads SGDLS; CDR2 reads YYNGEE. V gave up 1 base and J gave up 2 bases, with 9 bases separating them. The CDR3 extends over 14 amino acids.

This clonotype was detected a few times. The J gene is TRBJ1-1, the V gene TRBV12-3 or TRBV12-4; D is undetermined. There are 13 residues in the CDR3. V was shortened by 11 bases and J by 4 bases, with 17 bases between the two germline ends. CDR3 in amino acids: CAAVPRDGTEAFF. The CDR3 DNA reads TGTGCCGCCGTGCCCCGTGATGGCACTGAAGCTTTCTTT.

This rearrangement joins TRBV7-9 to TRBJ1-4, with D unresolved. With 2 bases removed from V and 0 bases from J, the gap between germline ends came to 10 bases. The germline V gene encodes CDR1 SEHNR and CDR2 FQNEAQ (reference sequence). The CDR3 loop spans 16 amino acids. As DNA, the CDR3 is TGTGCCAGCAGCTTAACAGCTTCCACAACTAATGAAAAACTGTTTTTT. It translates to CASSLTASTTNEKLFF.

On this clonotype: This could be a read error, since a much larger clone is one nucleotide away. The chain employs TRBV4-1 and TRBJ1-1; D possibly corresponds to TRBD1 (5 bases). Deletions cut 0 bases from V and 1 base from J, with 6 bases between. Germline V gene data show CDR1 as MGHRA and CDR2 as YSYEKL. The CDR3 runs to 14 residues. CDR3 nucleotides: TGCGCCAGCAGCCAAGATAGGGGGAACACTGAAGCTTTCTTT. Protein sequence: CASSQDRGNTEAFF.

The V call is TRBV5-1, the J call TRBJ2-1; 10 nucleotides match TRBD2. From germline, CDR1 is SGHRS and CDR2 YFSETQ. The CDR3 contains 14 residues. The junction had 1 base not matched to a gene; V was cut back by 2 bases and J by 5 bases. This CDR3 reads CASSFLAGDNEQFF. The CDR3 DNA reads TGCGCCAGCAGCTTCCTAGCGGGGGACAATGAGCAGTTCTTC.

This clonotype was counted a few times. The chain carries TRBV28 and TRBJ1-2; D call uncertain. CDR3 length equals 13 residues. Germline V CDR1 and CDR2: MDHEN, SYDVKM. Trimming took off 5 bases at V and 2 bases at J, with 9 bases between the two ends. CDR3 nucleotide sequence: TGTGCCAGCAGTGCGGCCTCGAACTATGGCTACACCTTC. Translating gives CASSAASNYGYTF.

This clonotype has only a few counts. The CDR3 loop is CASSHRTYQETQYF. The DNA for the CDR3 is TGTGCCAGCAGCCATAGGACTTACCAAGAGACCCAGTACTTC. J is TRBJ2-5 and V is TRBV3-1, with D possibly matching TRBD2 (5 bases). This CDR3 has 14 amino acids. Germline CDR1 LGHDT, CDR2 YNNKEL (reference sequence). Trimming shortened V by 3 bases and J by 0 bases, and 8 bases separated the two germline ends.